The 7 T cell receptor beta chains in this list originate from one sample, sequenced in a study of CD8 T cells in Susac syndrome. When the RNA was reverse transcribed, random hexamers were used with an input of roughly 0.45 to 1 ug. TCRdb ran MiXCR on the immunoSEQ multiplex PCR reads and lists one entry per CDR3 protein. Here the sample spans 55,000 to 85,000 distinct CDR3 sequences, 96% being singletons. Sequencing was done on a sample of CD4+ T cells from PBMCs. The receptors derive from a human donor with multiple sclerosis.

The chain links TRBV3-1 to TRBJ2-1; TRBD2 is a possible D gene (6 bases). Trimming removed 5 bases at V and 2 bases at J, with 7 bases between. The CDR3 contains 13 residues. Germline V gene sequence: CDR1 LGHDT, CDR2 YNNKEL (reference sequence). CDR3 protein: CASSERAYNEQFF. As DNA, the CDR3 is TGTGCCAGCAGCGAGCGGGCCTACAATGAGCAGTTCTTC.

The V gene is TRBV29-1, the J gene TRBJ1-3; D may be TRBD1 (5 bases). This CDR3 comprises 13 residues. Germline V lookup: CDR1 SQVTM, CDR2 ANQGSEA. Trimming took 6 bases from V and 6 from J, leaving 15 bases between them. CDR3 DNA sequence: TGCAGCGTGGAGCGAGGGGCTGAAAACACCATATATTTT. As protein: CSVERGAENTIYF.

Only a few counts were recorded for this clonotype. One junction end disagrees with the germline gene, perhaps due to a read error. The chain carries TRBV5-1 and TRBJ2-1, with 11 bases identical to TRBD1. Per germline, CDR1 SGHRS and CDR2 YFSETQ. The CDR3 has 15 amino acids. This CDR3 is CASSTGTGGYNEQFF. The CDR3 DNA reads as TGTGCCAGTAGCACCGGGACAGGGGGCTACAATGAGCAGTTCTTC.

This rearrangement joins TRBV20-1 to TRBJ1-6, with D possibly being TRBD1 (6 bases). Trimming removed 0 bases from V and 7 bases from J, with 19 bases in between. The CDR3 is made up of 17 amino acids. Germline V gene lookup returns CDR1 DFQATT and CDR2 SNEGSKA (reference sequence). The CDR3 coding sequence is TGCAGTGCTAGAGATCCCCTCGGAGGGGGGGAGAATTCACCCCTCCACTTT. Translated: CSARDPLGGGENSPLHF.

The rearrangement uses TRBV2 and TRBJ2-2; D uncertain. The CDR3 sequence is 10 residues long. V was trimmed by 6 bases and J by 7 bases, leaving 3 bases between them. Germline lookup yields CDR1 SNHLY and CDR2 FYNNEI. CDR3 in amino acids: CASSVGELFF. The CDR3 coding sequence is TGTGCCAGCAGCGTCGGGGAGCTGTTTTTT.

J is TRBJ1-6 and V is TRBV20-1; D is unresolved. CDR3 size: 17 residues. Germline loops: CDR1 DFQATT, CDR2 SNEGSKA (reference sequence). The germline V and J ends were trimmed by 0 bases and 3 bases, with 15 bases remaining between them. CDR3 coding DNA: TGCAGTGCTAGAGATCGCCCTGAAGAGTTCTATAATTCACCCCTCCACTTT. Its translation is CSARDRPEEFYNSPLHF.

V gene TRBV3-1 combines with J gene TRBJ2-3, with D perhaps matching TRBD1 or TRBD2 (5 bases each). Trimming shortened V by 6 bases and J by 1 base, and 11 bases separated the two germline ends. CDR1 and CDR2 (germline): LGHDT, YNNKEL (reference sequence). This CDR3 has 14 amino acids. The CDR3 coding sequence is TGTGCCAGCAGTAAGCGAGGGGGCACAGATACGCAGTATTTT. This encodes CASSKRGGTDTQYF.